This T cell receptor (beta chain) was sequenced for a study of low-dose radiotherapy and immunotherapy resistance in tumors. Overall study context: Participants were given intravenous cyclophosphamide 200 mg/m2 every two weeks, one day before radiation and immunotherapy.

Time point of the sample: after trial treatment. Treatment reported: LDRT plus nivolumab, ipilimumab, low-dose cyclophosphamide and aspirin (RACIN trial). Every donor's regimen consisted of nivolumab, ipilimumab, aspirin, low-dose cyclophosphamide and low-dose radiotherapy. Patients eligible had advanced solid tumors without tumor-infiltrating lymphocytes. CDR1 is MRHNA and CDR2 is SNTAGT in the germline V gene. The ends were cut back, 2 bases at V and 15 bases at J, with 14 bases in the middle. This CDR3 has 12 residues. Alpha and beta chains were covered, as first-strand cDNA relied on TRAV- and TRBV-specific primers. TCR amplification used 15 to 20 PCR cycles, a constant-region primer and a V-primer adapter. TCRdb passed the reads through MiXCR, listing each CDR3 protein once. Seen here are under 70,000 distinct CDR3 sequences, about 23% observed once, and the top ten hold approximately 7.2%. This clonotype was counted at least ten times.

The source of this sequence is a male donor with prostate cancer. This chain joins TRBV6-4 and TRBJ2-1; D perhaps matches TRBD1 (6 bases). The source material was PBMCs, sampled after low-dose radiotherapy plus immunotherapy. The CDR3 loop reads CASSDRQGSAFF. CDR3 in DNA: TGTGCCAGCAGTGACCGGCAGGGGAGTGCGTTCTTC.